Listed here is a single T cell receptor (beta chain). The record originates from a study of CD8 T cells in Susac syndrome. RNA amounts of 0.5 to 1 ug underwent reverse transcription with random hexamers. TCRdb re-called the immunoSEQ multiplex PCR reads through MiXCR, storing one row per CDR3 protein. The sample carries some 150,000 distinct CDR3 sequences, just under 95% recorded once. Sequencing targeted TCR beta in T cells from blood (CD8+ and CD4+). Negative isolation was applied to CD8+ and CD4+ T cells, and FACS enrichment was applied to TEMRA cells. Germline V CDR1 and CDR2: DFQATT, SNEGSKA (reference sequence). The CDR3 is 13 amino acids. Trimming removed 3 bases at V and 0 bases at J, with 6 bases between.

This chain connects TRBV20-1 to TRBJ1-3; no reliable D call. The source is a human donor with multiple sclerosis. Sequencing used CD8+ T cells from PBMCs. As DNA, the CDR3 is TGCAGTGCTAGGGCGATCTCTGGAAACACCATATATTTT. It is translated as CSARAISGNTIYF.